Listed here are 6 T cell receptor beta chains from one sample, sequenced in a study of cytomegalovirus exposure and HLA in healthy donors. Primers included in the PCR were 60 Vbeta and 13 Jbeta primers. Assay used: immunoSEQ multiplex PCR; TCRdb lists only in-frame clones, some missing. The table shows around 150,000 clones, with approximately 82% occurring only once. The specimen sequenced was PBMCs. The source is a male donor in good health and CMV-seronegative.

The chain employs TRBV5-1 and TRBJ2-1, with a tentative D call TRBD2 (5 bases). This CDR3 has 14 amino acids. CDR1 is SGHRS and CDR2 is YFSETQ in the germline V gene. The V gene lost 3 bases and the J gene lost 4 bases, with 11 bases spanning the gap. The CDR3 sequence is CASSSDRGYNEQFF. The CDR3 DNA sequence: TGCGCCAGCAGCTCCGACCGGGGATACAATGAGCAGTTCTTC.

The chain has TRBV6-5 and TRBJ1-2, with 7 bases fitting TRBD1. Germline values: CDR1 MNHEY, CDR2 SVGAGI. The V gene end was trimmed by 0 bases and the J gene end by 6 bases; junction bases not matched to a gene: 10. The CDR3 spans 16 residues. CDR3 loop: CASSYSGQSVIDGYTF. Written as DNA, the CDR3 is TGTGCCAGCAGTTACTCGGGACAGAGCGTAATTGATGGCTACACCTTC.

This clone was seen more than once but under ten times. This rearrangement joins TRBV30 to TRBJ2-1; 7 positions match TRBD2. Trimming removed 4 bases from V and 4 bases from J; junction bases left unmatched: 10. CDR1 is GTSNPN, CDR2 SVGIG, per germline (reference sequence). The CDR3 spans 15 residues. CDR3 residues: CAWTITGEGYNEQFF. CDR3 coding DNA: TGTGCCTGGACCATCACGGGGGAGGGTTACAATGAGCAGTTCTTC.

The rearrangement uses TRBV7-9 and TRBJ2-1; a weak D match, TRBD2 (5 bases). V dropped 8 bases and J dropped 5 bases, with 13 bases sitting between them. Germline V lookup: CDR1 SEHNR, CDR2 FQNEAQ (reference sequence). The CDR3 loop spans 13 amino acids. This CDR3 reads CASLLGLHNEQFF. The CDR3 DNA sequence: TGTGCCAGCTTACTAGGCCTCCACAATGAGCAGTTCTTC. Complete variable domain (other parts from reference TRBV7-9 and TRBJ2-1): DTGVSQNPRHKITKRGQNVTFRCDPISEHNRLYWYRQTLGQGPEFLTYFQNEAQLEKSRLLSDRFSAERPKGSFSTLEIQRTEQGDSAMYLCASLLGLHNEQFFGPGTRLTVL.

The chain is built from TRBV5-1 and TRBJ2-5; TRBD2 aligns across 10 bases. V lost 1 base, J lost 2 bases, and 8 bases stayed unmatched. CDR3 length equals 17 residues. Germline V gene data show CDR1 as SGHRS and CDR2 as YFSETQ. CDR3 bases: TGCGCCAGCAGCTTGTCTCTAGCGGGGGCTAATCAAGAGACCCAGTACTTC. Amino acid sequence: CASSLSLAGANQETQYF.

V is TRBV27 and J is TRBJ1-2; D might be TRBD1 (5 bases). CDR3 length equals 14 residues. The germline V and J ends were trimmed by 2 bases and 4 bases, with 11 bases remaining between them. Germline V gene data show CDR1 as MNHEY and CDR2 as SMNVEV (reference sequence). CDR3 sequence (DNA): TGTGCCAGCAGTTTAAAGGGGATTGGCTATGGCTACACCTTC. It specifies CASSLKGIGYGYTF.